This entry concerns a single T cell receptor beta chain. CDR1 is SNHLY and CDR2 is FYNNEI in the germline V gene. The V gene lost 6 bases and the J gene lost 1 base, with 9 bases spanning the gap. The CDR3 spans 14 residues. The sample is drawn from a study of T cell changes during pregnancy in multiple sclerosis. The protocol was immunoSEQ multiplex PCR, while the TCRdb copy is restricted to in-frame clones and leaves out a portion. The data show roughly 89,000 clones, 90% to 95% seen once. Specimen: peripheral blood, collected after pregnancy. This chain links TRBV2 with TRBJ2-2, with a weak D call TRBD1 (6 bases). This TCR came from a female donor in good health, enrolled as a control in a pregnancy study. The CDR3, as DNA: TGTGCCAGCAGGCAGGGACAGAACACCGGGGAGCTGTTTTTT. Its protein is CASRQGQNTGELFF.